Listed here are 9 T cell receptor beta chains from one sample, sequenced in a study of regulatory T cells in long-lasting Graves disease (dated by TCRdb to the early 2020s). Library method: multiplex PCR. TCRdb shows the sequencer as Illumina HiSeq 4000. To build TCR beta libraries, CDR3 regions were amplified by Arm-PCR using iRepertoire HTBI primers. The public reads were reanalyzed by TCRdb: fastp trimming at Q25, MiXCR alignment, in-frame beta chains only. Under each unique CDR3 protein, matching rows form one entry showing the most common genes and DNA. A total of 430,000 or so distinct CDR3 sequences appear in this sample, over 20% of them only once. The biggest ten clones account for 13% to 15% of the sample. The time point label of this sample denotes: persistent/refractory GD, antithyroid drugs over 5 years with positive TRAb. For both TCR sequencing and RNA sequencing, RNA was extracted from PBMCs in TRIzol.

The specimen comprised peripheral blood mononuclear cells (PBMCs), sampled when the disease was refractory, from a patient treated with antithyroid drugs. The receptors were gathered from a female donor with Graves disease.

This clonotype occurred many times. The chain has TRBV10-3 and TRBJ2-2; D call uncertain. V was pared by 7 bases and J by 1 base, with 4 bases between. The CDR3 length is 12 residues. CDR1 is ENHRY, CDR2 SYGVKD, per germline. The CDR3 region is CAIKGNTGELFF. CDR3 nucleotides: TGTGCCATCAAGGGGAACACCGGGGAGCTGTTTTTT.

At least ten counts were recorded for this clonotype. The chain employs TRBV2 and TRBJ1-2; 10 bases map to TRBD1. The CDR3 has 12 residues. Germline lookup yields CDR1 SNHLY and CDR2 FYNNEI. The J segment lost 8 bases and the V segment lost 4 bases, leaving 1 base of the junction unmatched. The CDR3 sequence: CASSGTGGGYTF. In DNA form, the CDR3 reads TGTGCCAGCAGTGGGACAGGGGGAGGCTACACCTTC.

This clonotype was seen repeatedly, ten times or more. The rearrangement links TRBV11-3 to TRBJ2-5, with 9 bases matching TRBD2. V lost 5 bases and J lost 3; bases outside the gene matches: 7. This CDR3 comprises 15 residues. From germline, CDR1 is SGHNT and CDR2 YENEEA. For the CDR3, the DNA is TGTGCCAGCAGCCCTGGGGTAGCGGGAGAAGAGACCCAGTACTTC. Translating gives CASSPGVAGEETQYF.

The chain has TRBV7-2 and TRBJ1-6; tentatively, D is TRBD1 (6 bases). The length of the CDR3 is 13 residues. Trimming removed 4 bases from V and 12 bases from J, with 13 bases in between. Germline values: CDR1 SGHTA, CDR2 FQGNSA. The CDR3 DNA follows: TGTGCCAGCAGCTCAGTTCAGGGGCGACCCCTCCACTTT. Its protein is CASSSVQGRPLHF. The full variable domain, its missing parts supplied by reference TRBV7-2 and TRBJ1-6, is GAGVSQSPSNKVTEKGKDVELRCDPISGHTALYWYRQSLGQGLEFLIYFQGNSAPDKSGLPSDRFSAERTGGSVSTLTIQRTQQEDSAVYLCASSSVQGRPLHFGNGTRLTVT.

The chain links TRBV29-1 to TRBJ1-1, with D possibly TRBD1 on 5 matching bases. Trimming removed 4 bases at V and 0 bases at J, with 12 bases between. Germline CDR1 is SQVTM and CDR2 is ANQGSEA. The CDR3 is made up of 14 amino acids. DNA for the CDR3: TGCAGCGTTGGGAGGGGCAGAATGAACACTGAAGCTTTCTTT. It specifies CSVGRGRMNTEAFF.

The table lists this clonotype with a few counts. This chain links TRBV20-1 with TRBJ2-7, with 8 bases matching TRBD2. Germline V gives CDR1 DFQATT, CDR2 SNEGSKA (reference sequence). CDR3 length equals 15 residues. V dropped 3 bases and J dropped 7; count of bases not matched to a gene: 14. This chain's CDR3 is CSARVFGGRSWEQYF. The CDR3 nucleotides are TGCAGTGCTAGGGTATTCGGCGGGAGGAGCTGGGAGCAGTACTTC.

The CDR3 DNA reads TGTGCCAGCATGACTACAGGGGGACTCTCCTACGAGCAGTACTTC. It translates to CASMTTGGLSYEQYF. The rearrangement joins TRBV28 to TRBJ2-7; the match to TRBD1 covers 8 bases. J gave up 0 bases and V 7 bases, and 8 bases lay outside the gene matches. The CDR3 is 15 residues long. Germline assignment: CDR1 MDHEN and CDR2 SYDVKM. Based on the CDR3 plus reference TRBV28 and TRBJ2-7, the full variable domain is DVKVTQSSRYLVKRTGEKVFLECVQDMDHENMFWYRQDPGLGLRLIYFSYDVKMKEKGDIPEGYSVSREKKERFSLILESASTNQTSMYLCASMTTGGLSYEQYFGPGTRLTVT.

There are many counts of this clonotype. V usage is TRBV5-4 and J usage is TRBJ2-5, with 10 bases fitting TRBD1. This CDR3 has 15 residues. V was pared by 4 bases and J by 5 bases, with 8 bases of the junction left unmatched. Germline V gene sequence: CDR1 SGHNT, CDR2 YYREEE (reference sequence). In DNA form, the CDR3 reads TGTGCCAGCAGCAAACTCGGACAGGGGGAGGAGACCCAGTACTTC. Protein: CASSKLGQGEETQYF.

This sequence joins TRBV3-1 and TRBJ2-5; D gene unclear. The germline V and J ends were trimmed by 4 bases and 3 bases, with 12 bases remaining between them. This CDR3 comprises 14 residues. Germline V gives CDR1 LGHDT, CDR2 YNNKEL (reference sequence). CDR3 loop: CASSPPLQEETQYF. CDR3 bases: TGTGCCAGCAGCCCGCCACTCCAAGAAGAGACCCAGTACTTC.